These 31 T cell receptor beta chains came from one sample sequenced in a study of blood T cell repertoires in COVID-19 (dated by TCRdb to 2018 to 2021). Library creation used the immunoSEQ multiplex PCR assay. Held by TCRdb, this immuneACCESS table contains in-frame sequences only and omits some clones. Under half of the omission traces to an unresolved V gene where checked; the cause of the rest is unknown. Within this sample are 68,000 or so clones, with about 88% of them counted one time only. The biggest ten clones account for about 2.7% of the sample. Material for sequencing was peripheral blood. These receptors all come from a man between 65 and 80 years old with active or convalescent COVID-19.

This clone was seen only a few times. The J gene is TRBJ1-2, the V gene TRBV7-9; perhaps TRBD1 as D (6 bases). Germline V gives CDR1 SEHNR, CDR2 FQNEAQ (reference sequence). Trimming removed 1 base at V and 4 bases at J, with 13 bases between. This CDR3 region has 15 residues. CDR3 nucleotide sequence: TGTGCCAGCAGCTTAGGGACAGTCATTTCCTATGGCTACACCTTC. It specifies CASSLGTVISYGYTF.

The chain carries TRBV18 and TRBJ2-1; TRBD2 aligns across 7 bases. Germline CDR1 KGHSH, CDR2 LQKENI. The ends lost 2 bases at V and 4 bases at J; junction bases unmatched: 5. This CDR3 spans 15 amino acids. The CDR3 DNA is TGTGCCAGCTCACCAGTATCTAGCGGTTACAATGAGCAGTTCTTC. Its protein product is CASSPVSSGYNEQFF. The full variable domain, its missing parts supplied by reference TRBV18 and TRBJ2-1, is NAGVMQNPRHLVRRRGQEARLRCSPMKGHSHVYWYRQLPEEGLKFMVYLQKENIIDESGMPKERFSAEFPKEGPSILRIQQVVRGDSAAYFCASSPVSSGYNEQFFGPGTRLTVL.

The genes are TRBV7-2 and TRBJ1-5, with D perhaps matching TRBD1 (5 bases). The CDR3 is 15 residues long. Per the germline V gene, CDR1 is SGHTA and CDR2 is FQGNSA. V lost 6 bases to trimming and J lost 3 bases, with 15 bases between them. CDR3 nucleotides: TGTGCCAGCAGGCGGGAATCAGGGATCAATCAGCCCCAGCATTTT. Translated: CASRRESGINQPQHF.

The rearrangement joins TRBV19 to TRBJ1-6; D is unresolved. Germline V gene sequence: CDR1 LNHDA, CDR2 SQIVND (reference sequence). The CDR3 length is 12 residues. The germline V and J ends were trimmed by 5 bases and 7 bases, with 6 bases remaining between them. CDR3: CASSPLNSPLHF. Here the CDR3 DNA reads TGTGCCAGTAGTCCGCTAAATTCACCCCTCCACTTT.

This clone was detected a few times. The J gene is TRBJ2-7, the V gene TRBV5-5; the D is unclear. There are 15 residues in the CDR3. V lost 0 bases to trimming and J lost 0 bases, with 10 bases between them. Germline assignment: CDR1 SGHKS and CDR2 YYEKEE (reference sequence). DNA of the CDR3: TGTGCCAGCAGCTTGGCCATTGCGAGCTCCTACGAGCAGTACTTC. Its translation is CASSLAIASSYEQYF.

The chain is built from TRBV19 and TRBJ2-6; tentatively, D is TRBD1 (5 bases). Germline-derived CDR1 and CDR2 are LNHDA and SQIVND (reference sequence). The CDR3 consists of 17 residues. V dropped 10 bases and J dropped 0 bases, with 19 bases sitting between them. For the CDR3, the DNA is TGTGCCACCCGTAAGGTAGACAGTTACTCTGGGGCCAACGTCCTGACTTTC. Translated, it gives CATRKVDSYSGANVLTF. The whole variable domain, filled in from reference TRBV19 and TRBJ2-6, reads DGGITQSPKYLFRKEGQNVTLSCEQNLNHDAMYWYRQDPGQGLRLIYYSQIVNDFQKGDIAEGYSVSREKKESFPLTVTSAQKNPTAFYLCATRKVDSYSGANVLTFGAGSRLTVL.

This clone has just one count. V is TRBV6-5 and J is TRBJ2-5; weak D call: TRBD2 (5 bases). In germline, CDR1 is MNHEY, CDR2 SVGAGI. This CDR3 region has 14 residues. Trimming shortened V by 7 bases and J by 1 base, and 13 bases separated the two germline ends. The CDR3 spells CASIRTHPQETQYF. CDR3 coding DNA: TGTGCCAGCATTCGGACTCACCCCCAAGAGACCCAGTACTTC.

The rearrangement uses TRBV3-1 (or the pseudogene TRBV3-2) and TRBJ2-3, with 11 bases matching TRBD2. V lost 7 bases and J lost 7; bases outside the gene matches: 10. CDR1 and CDR2 from the germline V gene are LGHDT and YNNKEL (reference sequence). This CDR3 has 15 amino acids. In nucleotides, the CDR3 is TGTGCCAGCACTCCAGATAGCGGGGGGGCGAATACGCAGTATTTT. This translates into CASTPDSGGANTQYF.

The CDR3 DNA is TGTGCCAGCAGTCACCGACAGGGGGCCAATCAGCCCCAGCATTTT. Residues: CASSHRQGANQPQHF. The V call is TRBV28, the J call TRBJ1-5, with TRBD1 matching over 10 bases. This CDR3 region has 15 residues. Germline V gives CDR1 MDHEN, CDR2 SYDVKM. V lost 5 bases to trimming and J lost 3 bases; unmatched junction nucleotides: 4.

The chain's CDR3 is CASSQEGLGNTIYF. The DNA for the CDR3 is TGCGCCAGCAGCCAGGAGGGACTGGGAAACACCATATATTTT. This rearrangement joins TRBV4-1 to TRBJ1-3; D might be TRBD1 (5 bases). Per the germline V gene, CDR1 is MGHRA and CDR2 is YSYEKL. Trimming took 3 bases from V and 4 from J, leaving 10 bases between them. This CDR3 region has 14 residues.

CDR3 loop: CASRSTVSTDTQYF. CDR3 DNA sequence: TGTGCCAGCAGGTCCACGGTCAGCACAGATACGCAGTATTTT. The gene calls are TRBV5-6 and TRBJ2-3; D is ambiguous. The germline V and J ends were trimmed by 5 bases and 0 bases, with 10 bases remaining between them. The CDR3 runs 14 residues. Germline CDR1 reads SGHDT; CDR2 reads YYEEEE.

The chain couples TRBV20-1 to TRBJ1-2; D may be TRBD1 (5 bases). V was pared by 3 bases and J by 2 bases, with 16 bases between. The CDR3 is 15 amino acids. Germline V gene sequence: CDR1 DFQATT, CDR2 SNEGSKA (reference sequence). This CDR3 is CSASPLVGGNYGYTF. The DNA of the CDR3 is TGCAGTGCTAGTCCCTTAGTGGGGGGAAACTATGGCTACACCTTC.

This rearrangement joins TRBV9 to TRBJ2-7; 11 bases align to TRBD2. CDR1 and CDR2 (germline): SGDLS, YYNGEE. This CDR3 has 15 residues. J gave up 2 bases and V 4 bases, and 5 bases lay outside the gene matches. CDR3 loop: CASSPTSGGTYEQYF. The CDR3 DNA is TGTGCCAGCAGCCCCACTAGCGGGGGTACCTACGAGCAGTACTTC.

The chain links TRBV27 to TRBJ1-4; D remains unclear. V was cut by 3 bases and J by 0 bases, with 5 bases left in between. The CDR3 totals 14 residues. Per the germline V gene, CDR1 is MNHEY and CDR2 is SMNVEV (reference sequence). The CDR3 loop reads CASSLGSTNEKLFF. The CDR3 coding sequence is TGTGCCAGCAGTTTGGGCTCAACTAATGAAAAACTGTTTTTT.

The V and J genes are TRBV18 and TRBJ2-7; 9 bases match TRBD1. Unmatched junction bases numbered 13, after V lost 3 bases and J lost 1 base. The CDR3 length is 18 residues. The germline gives CDR1 KGHSH, CDR2 LQKENI. The CDR3, as DNA: TGTGCCAGCTCACCCTCATTGGGACAGGGACATTTATCCTACGAGCAGTACTTC. Translated: CASSPSLGQGHLSYEQYF.

V gene TRBV6-5 combines with J gene TRBJ2-2, with TRBD2 identical over 8 bases. The CDR3 spans 15 residues. Germline CDR1 and CDR2: MNHEY and SVGAGI. V lost 6 bases and J lost 3; bases outside the gene matches: 6. The CDR3 DNA reads as TGTGCCAGCAGACGGACTAGCCGAGACACCGGGGAGCTGTTTTTT. Protein product: CASRRTSRDTGELFF.

The chain is built from TRBV19 and TRBJ1-6; the match to TRBD1 covers 8 bases. V lost 7 bases and J lost 10; bases outside the gene matches: 9. Germline CDR1 is LNHDA and CDR2 is SQIVND (reference sequence). The CDR3 runs to 14 residues. This CDR3 reads CASTPPGGGSPLHF. In nucleotides, the CDR3 is TGTGCCAGTACCCCACCAGGGGGCGGATCACCCCTCCACTTT.

CDR3 DNA sequence: TGTGCCAGTAAACCCTCCGTGGGGCATTCACCCCTCCACTTT. It codes for CASKPSVGHSPLHF. J is TRBJ1-6 and V is TRBV19; the D gene is possibly TRBD1 (5 bases). Germline V gene data show CDR1 as LNHDA and CDR2 as SQIVND (reference sequence). Trimming took 7 bases from V and 8 from J, leaving 15 bases between them. This CDR3 spans 14 amino acids.

V and J are TRBV5-1 and TRBJ2-1; 9 bases are shared with TRBD1. CDR3 length: 15 amino acids. Germline CDR1 is SGHRS and CDR2 is YFSETQ. V shed 4 bases, J shed 8 bases, and the junction held 10 bases outside the gene matches. The chain's CDR3 is CASSLLGQGIDEQFF. CDR3 coding DNA: TGCGCCAGCAGCCTTCTGGGACAGGGTATCGATGAGCAGTTCTTC.

This sequence joins TRBV7-9 and TRBJ1-2; 8 bases agree with TRBD1. The trim removed 0 bases at V and 6 bases at J, leaving 3 bases unmatched. This CDR3 is 14 amino acids long. Germline lookup yields CDR1 SEHNR and CDR2 FQNEAQ (reference sequence). This chain's CDR3 is CASSLAQGANGYTF. For the CDR3, the DNA is TGTGCCAGCAGCTTAGCGCAGGGGGCGAATGGCTACACCTTC.

The CDR3 DNA is TGTGCCAGCAGCTTCGGCCCAGGGGGAGATACGCAGTATTTT. Translating it yields CASSFGPGGDTQYF. The V gene is TRBV7-9, the J gene TRBJ2-3; TRBD1 matches 7 bases. Per the germline V gene, CDR1 is SEHNR and CDR2 is FQNEAQ (reference sequence). There are 14 residues in the CDR3. The V and J ends lost 3 bases and 5 bases, in that order; junction bases with no gene match: 5.

V gene TRBV5-1 combines with J gene TRBJ2-5, with 10 bases identical to TRBD2. V lost 4 bases, J lost 0 bases, and 6 bases stayed unmatched. The CDR3 consists of 16 residues. CDR1 SGHRS and CDR2 YFSETQ come from the germline V gene. CDR3 nucleotide sequence: TGCGCCAGCAGCCTCCGGACTAGCGGATACCAAGAGACCCAGTACTTC. Its translation: CASSLRTSGYQETQYF.

This chain joins TRBV7-9 and TRBJ1-2, with 7 nucleotides matching TRBD1. This CDR3 is built from 13 residues. V was pared by 1 base and J by 7 bases, with 3 bases of the junction left unmatched. The germline V gene has CDR1 SEHNR and CDR2 FQNEAQ (reference sequence). CDR3 in DNA: TGTGCCAGCAGCTTAGGGGGGACAGTTGGCTACACCTTC. This sequence encodes CASSLGGTVGYTF.

The rearrangement joins TRBV6-6 to TRBJ1-5; no reliable D call. From germline, CDR1 is MNHNY and CDR2 SVGAGI (reference sequence). Deletions cut 4 bases from V and 4 bases from J, with 8 bases between. The CDR3 spans 13 residues. CDR3 coding DNA: TGTGCCAGCAGTTTAACCGGGAATCAGCCCCAGCATTTT. This encodes CASSLTGNQPQHF.

The rearrangement uses TRBV7-8 and TRBJ2-1; TRBD2 might be the D (5 bases). CDR1 is SGHVS, CDR2 FQNEAQ, per germline. CDR3 length equals 11 residues. V was shortened by 5 bases and J by 10 bases, with 9 bases between the two germline ends. In DNA, the CDR3 is TGTGCCAGCAGCCGGACGGGGGAGCAGTTCTTC. It yields the protein CASSRTGEQFF.

The chain employs TRBV2 and TRBJ1-1; D unresolved. The V gene lost 4 bases and the J gene lost 5 bases, with 11 bases spanning the gap. CDR3 length: 13 residues. Germline V lookup: CDR1 SNHLY, CDR2 FYNNEI. The CDR3 coding sequence is TGTGCCAGCAGTGTATCGGGGTTTACTGAAGCTTTCTTT. This sequence encodes CASSVSGFTEAFF.

The V call is TRBV28, the J call TRBJ1-5; possible D gene TRBD1, 6 bases. The CDR3 runs 22 residues. Trimming took off 1 base at V and 0 bases at J, with 28 bases between the two ends. Per the germline V gene, CDR1 is MDHEN and CDR2 is SYDVKM. CDR3 nucleotides: TGTGCCAGCAGTTTATCGCATATCGGGGGGCCACGAAGACAGAATAGCAATCAGCCCCAGCATTTT. This codes for CASSLSHIGGPRRQNSNQPQHF.

The chain employs TRBV4-2 and TRBJ1-5; D is unresolved. Germline values: CDR1 LGHNA, CDR2 YNFKEQ. The CDR3 totals 13 residues. V was trimmed by 0 bases and J by 7 bases, leaving 7 bases between them. In DNA, the CDR3 is TGTGCCAGCAGCCAAGATCTTGAGCAGCCCCAGCATTTT. It yields the protein CASSQDLEQPQHF.

This clone was picked up one time. Written as DNA, the CDR3 is TGTGCCAGTAGTCCAGGGATAACTAATGAAAAACTGTTTTTT. This encodes CASSPGITNEKLFF. The chain carries TRBV19 and TRBJ1-4; tentatively, D is TRBD1 (5 bases). V was shortened by 5 bases and J by 1 base, with 8 bases between the two germline ends. The CDR3 consists of 14 residues. Germline-derived CDR1 and CDR2 are LNHDA and SQIVND (reference sequence).

The chain employs TRBV3-1 (or the pseudogene TRBV3-2) and TRBJ2-1, with a possible D match to TRBD2 (6 bases). Looked up from germline, CDR1 is LGHDT and CDR2 is YNNKEL (reference sequence). The V end was cut by 1 base, the J end by 7 bases, with 11 bases between. The CDR3 consists of 14 residues. CDR3: CASSQGLGVNEQFF. The CDR3 bases are TGTGCCAGCAGCCAAGGACTAGGGGTGAATGAGCAGTTCTTC.

The gene calls are TRBV11-2 and TRBJ2-1; 7 bases map to TRBD1. Losses at the gene ends were 4 bases for V and 10 bases for J; bases not matched to a gene: 7. The CDR3 extends over 13 amino acids. The germline CDR1 and CDR2 sequences are SGHAT and FQNNGV. The CDR3 reads CASSSQGQAEQFF. CDR3 nucleotide sequence: TGTGCCAGCAGCTCACAAGGACAGGCCGAGCAGTTCTTC.